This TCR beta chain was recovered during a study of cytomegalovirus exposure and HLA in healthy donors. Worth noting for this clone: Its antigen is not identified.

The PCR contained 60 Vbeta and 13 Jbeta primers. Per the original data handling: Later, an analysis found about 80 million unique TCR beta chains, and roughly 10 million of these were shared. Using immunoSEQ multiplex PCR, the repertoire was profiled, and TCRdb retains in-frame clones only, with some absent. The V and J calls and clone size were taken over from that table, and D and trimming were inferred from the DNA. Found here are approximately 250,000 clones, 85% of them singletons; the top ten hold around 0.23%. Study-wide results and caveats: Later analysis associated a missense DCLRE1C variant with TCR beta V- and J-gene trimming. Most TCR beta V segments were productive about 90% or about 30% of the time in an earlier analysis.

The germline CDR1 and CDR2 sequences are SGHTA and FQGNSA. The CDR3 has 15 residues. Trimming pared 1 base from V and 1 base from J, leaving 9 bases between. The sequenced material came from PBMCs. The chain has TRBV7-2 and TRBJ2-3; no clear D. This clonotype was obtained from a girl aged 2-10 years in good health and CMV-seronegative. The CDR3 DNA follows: TGTGCCAGCAGCTTAGGCGGCATGGGCACAGATACGCAGTATTTT. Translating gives CASSLGGMGTDTQYF.